This T cell receptor beta chain originates from a study of blood T cell repertoires in COVID-19 (TCRdb year 2020). The study in broad terms: Samples from collaborators originated in the United States, Italy and Spain and spanned both the acute and convalescent phases of COVID-19. Sample metadata almost always included a de-identified subject ID, COVID-19 status, age in years and sex. Samples came from the ongoing ImmuneRACE study (first 160 participants) plus 1,254 subjects from 6 global collaborators. A freely available public database, intended as a resource for researchers studying the immune response to SARS-CoV-2, is where the repertoires were released. Where available, HLA class I and class II types were obtained from metadata supplied by the sample provider rather than from assay-based typing. The prospective study material was composed of cDNA or gDNA derived from T cells, B-cell-depleted T cells, or PBMCs. Subjects who had been exposed to COVID-19, were actively infected with it, or had recovered from it provided the deeply sampled blood TCRbeta repertoires that made up the dataset. What the research found in general, with its limitations: Clinical and demographic metadata were provided uncurated, with the amount varying by source and participant.

Its CDR3 holds 14 amino acids, cysteine through phenylalanine. The sequence is cut down to CDR3 DNA, 42 bases in frame from base 1. As encoded in the germline V gene, CDR1 is SGHNT while CDR2 is YENEEA. The V and J ends are trimmed by 5 bases and 1 base, leaving 11 bases between them. The immunoSEQ Assay, a bias-controlled multiplex PCR, was used to amplify TCRbeta CDR3 regions from genomic DNA. The source study handled its data this way. The number of nucleated cells in each sample was estimated from the amplification of reference gene primers within the assay. To quantify the absolute abundance of each unique TCRbeta CDR3 rearrangement, sequence reads were collapsed and filtered. For each sample, productive Simpson clonality was calculated as the square root of Simpson's diversity index over productive rearrangements. This immuneACCESS table, as held by TCRdb, lists in-frame sequences with V and J called but not all clones. Of the missing ones, under half trace to an unresolved V gene in checked studies; the others have no known cause. For V, J and clone size, that table is used; D and trimming come from the DNA. In this sample the table shows 200,000 to 250,000 clones, roughly 88% of which occur a single time. The ten largest clones add up to approximately 2.1% of the sample.

Samples from volunteer blood donors who had recovered from COVID-19 were contributed by a second Seattle source. Each collaborating institution followed its own protocols to collect whole blood in K2EDTA tubes. For TCRbeta analysis, collaborators shipped samples as frozen whole blood, isolated PBMCs, or DNA extracted from either of those sample types. To note about this clone: No cognate antigen has been identified for it. Base qualities are missing; no much larger clone stands one base away.

The rearranged segments are TRBV11-3 and TRBJ2-5, with TRBD2 as a weak D call on 6 bases. This receptor was obtained from a woman aged 35 to 49 who had recovered from COVID-19. The sequenced sample consisted of peripheral blood. The nucleotide sequence is given as TGTGCCAGCAGCGGAGGCGGGGCCCAAGAGACCCAGTACTTC. This translates into CASSGGGAQETQYF.